A single sample is the source of the 9 T cell receptor beta chains below, sequenced in a study of prognosis after radiotherapy for stage I lung cancer. Amplicons of TCR beta CDR3 were generated from genomic DNA by two-round multiplex PCR. For every TRBV and TRBJ gene, a specific primer was used in first-round PCR. From the multiplex PCR reads, TCRdb called clonotypes with MiXCR, one entry per CDR3 protein. Among around 51,000 distinct CDR3 sequences, roughly 36% were seen once, and the ten largest hold 9.2%. The sequencing here drew on PBMCs, taken before or after stereotactic body radiation therapy (not recorded which). These receptors were collected from a donor aged 50 or older with non-small cell lung cancer.

In this sample, this clonotype turned up a few times. The genes are TRBV29-1 and TRBJ2-2; D gene unclear. CDR3 size: 13 residues. Looked up from germline, CDR1 is SQVTM and CDR2 is ANQGSEA. Deletions cut 4 bases from V and 2 bases from J, with 8 bases between. The CDR3 is CSVAHTNTGELFF. The CDR3 DNA is TGCAGCGTTGCTCACACAAACACCGGGGAGCTGTTTTTT.

This clonotype was recorded once. V is TRBV2 and J is TRBJ2-7; TRBD2 matches 8 bases. Germline lookup yields CDR1 SNHLY and CDR2 FYNNEI. Germline trimming cut 6 bases from V and 3 bases from J; bases unmatched to any gene: 16. CDR3 length equals 17 residues. CDR3 bases: TGTGCCAGCAGCGGGACTAGAGGGAGGAAGGCCTTCTACGAGCAGTACTTC. It encodes CASSGTRGRKAFYEQYF.

Remarks on this clonotype: This may be a read error, as it is one base from a much larger clone. The chain recombines TRBV11-2 with TRBJ2-5, with D unresolved. V was shortened by 3 bases and J by 12 bases, with 14 bases between the two germline ends. Germline V gene data show CDR1 as SGHAT and CDR2 as FQNNGV. The CDR3 totals 12 residues. This chain's CDR3 is CASSFYAVKKYF. CDR3 sequence (DNA): TGTGCCAGCAGCTTCTATGCGGTGAAAAAGTACTTC.

This clonotype was seen many times. The chain couples TRBV18 to TRBJ2-5; D might be TRBD1 (6 bases). Trimming cost V 3 bases and J 2 bases, with 13 bases left between them. The CDR3 totals 15 residues. CDR1 and CDR2 (germline): KGHSH, LQKENI. The CDR3 reads CASSPGQNLQETQYF. DNA for the CDR3: TGTGCCAGCTCACCCGGACAGAACTTACAAGAGACCCAGTACTTC.

Comments on this clonotype: A much larger clonotype is one base distant, so this may be a read error. A read error is likely, as this CDR3 ends without the conserved phenylalanine or tryptophan. The chain uses TRBV20-1 and TRBJ2-5; D remains ambiguous. Germline V gene sequence: CDR1 DFQATT, CDR2 SNEGSKA (reference sequence). The CDR3 is 14 amino acids. With 1 base removed from V and 2 bases from J, the gap between germline ends came to 11 bases. In nucleotides, the CDR3 is TGCAGTGCTAGAGTTGGCGGACCTCAAGAGACCCAGTACCTC. Translation: CSARVGGPQETQYL.

This clonotype qualifies as medium-sized (0.01 to 0.1%). The junction shows a germline mismatch at one end, possibly a read error. The J gene is TRBJ2-7, the V gene TRBV5-1; D call uncertain. The CDR3 runs to 11 residues. Germline V lookup: CDR1 SGHRS, CDR2 YFSETQ. The CDR3: CASSLTYEQYF. For the CDR3, the DNA is TGTGCCAGCAGCTTAACCTACGAGCAGTACTTC.

This clonotype was counted many times. The CDR3 coding sequence is TGTGCCAGCAGCAAAGGAGACAGGGGCACCGGGGAGCTGTTTTTT. It translates to CASSKGDRGTGELFF. The chain employs TRBV11-1 and TRBJ2-2; 8 bases map to TRBD1. Germline V gives CDR1 SGHAT, CDR2 FQDESV (reference sequence). This CDR3 spans 15 amino acids. V shed 5 bases and J 4 bases; nucleotides not matched to a gene: 6.

This clonotype occurred many times. This sequence joins TRBV11-2 and TRBJ2-3, with 14 nucleotides matching TRBD2. Germline values: CDR1 SGHAT, CDR2 FQNNGV. The CDR3 length is 18 residues. Losses at the gene ends were 6 bases for V and 4 bases for J; bases not matched to a gene: 12. This CDR3 reads CASRFGTSGRFSADTQYF. The CDR3 coding sequence is TGTGCCAGCAGATTTGGGACTAGCGGGAGATTTTCCGCAGATACGCAGTATTTT.

About this clonotype itself: A far larger clone is one nucleotide away, so this likely arose from a read error. This sequence joins TRBV6-1 and TRBJ2-2; D is unresolved. The CDR3 extends over 13 amino acids. Trimming removed 3 bases from V and 4 bases from J, with 6 bases in between. Per the germline V gene, CDR1 is MNHNS and CDR2 is SASEGT. The CDR3 sequence: CASSDCGTGELFF. CDR3 nucleotide sequence: TGTGCCAGCAGTGACTGTGGCACCGGGGAGCTGTTTTTT.